In this sample, the clone carrying this T cell receptor beta chain turned up a few times. The antigen remains undetermined. The data originate from a study of blood T cells in healthy people across ages. Study findings and constraints: Per million T cells, the diversity of TCR beta decreased roughly linearly as age advanced. The unknown donor CMV status may have confounded expanded clonotype changes.

Primers used in a second PCR of about 6 to 11 cycles were a sample-barcoded 5' primer and a J-beta primer mix. One entry per CDR3 protein results from TCRdb running MiXCR on the 5' RACE reads. The sample shows 550,000 to 600,000 distinct CDR3 sequences, 25% to 30% of them seen only once. Staff drew roughly 10 milliliters of peripheral blood from each donor. Germline CDR1 SQVTM, CDR2 ANQGSEA. This CDR3 comprises 13 residues. The sequence came from a woman in her seventies in good health. This chain connects TRBV29-1 to TRBJ2-3; D is uncertain. The DNA end lines up better with TRBJ1-5; the J call may be wrong. The source material was blood. Here the CDR3 DNA reads TGCAGCGTTGATGGATCCCCCAGCTACTGGCAGCATTTT. Residues: CSVDGSPSYWQHF.